Following are 16 T cell receptor beta chains from one sample sequenced in a study of blood T cell repertoires in COVID-19. Here immunoSEQ multiplex PCR was the method, and the copy in TCRdb shows in-frame clones only, minus some. The profile shows about 250,000 clones, 88% of them singletons. The sample was PBMCs or T cells enriched from blood (not recorded which). Source of these receptors: a woman aged 45-60 years who had recovered from COVID-19.

The chain recombines TRBV5-4 with TRBJ2-3, with 9 bases that match TRBD2. J lost 0 bases, V lost 4 bases, and 3 bases had no gene match. Germline V gene sequence: CDR1 SGHNT, CDR2 YYREEE (reference sequence). The CDR3 spans 15 residues. The CDR3 nucleotides read TGTGCCAGCAGCAAGACTAGCGGAAGCACAGATACGCAGTATTTT. Its translation: CASSKTSGSTDTQYF.

The CDR3, as DNA: TGTGCCAGCAGCTTAGGCACAGGGCGCTACGAGCAGTACTTC. Its protein product is CASSLGTGRYEQYF. The gene calls are TRBV11-2 and TRBJ2-7; a weak D match, TRBD1 (6 bases). Per the germline V gene, CDR1 is SGHAT and CDR2 is FQNNGV. CDR3 length: 14 residues. V was trimmed by 1 base and J by 3 bases, leaving 10 bases between them.

The genes are TRBV24-1 and TRBJ2-3; TRBD2 aligns across 7 bases. The ends lost 0 bases at V and 2 bases at J; junction bases unmatched: 1. The V gene's germline CDR1 is KGHDR and CDR2 SFDVKD. The CDR3 contains 15 residues. This CDR3 is CATSDLKRDTDTQYF. In DNA, the CDR3 is TGTGCCACCAGTGATTTGAAGCGGGACACAGATACGCAGTATTTT.

The chain has TRBV7-9 and TRBJ2-3, with 7 bases matching TRBD2. The CDR3 has 15 amino acids. Germline V gene sequence: CDR1 SEHNR, CDR2 FQNEAQ (reference sequence). J gave up 2 bases and V 3 bases, and 5 bases lay outside the gene matches. The DNA for the CDR3 is TGTGCCAGCAGCTTTACTAGCGTACTCACAGATACGCAGTATTTT. Encoded protein: CASSFTSVLTDTQYF.

This chain links TRBV29-1 with TRBJ1-2; 8 bases agree with TRBD1. Losses at the gene ends were 5 bases for V and 4 bases for J; bases not matched to a gene: 3. From germline, CDR1 is SQVTM and CDR2 ANQGSEA. CDR3 size: 12 residues. The CDR3 protein is CSVYGTGYGYTF. The CDR3 DNA follows: TGCAGCGTTTACGGGACAGGCTATGGCTACACCTTC. Full variable domain (missing parts from reference TRBV29-1 and TRBJ1-2): SAVISQKPSRDICQRGTSLTIQCQVDSQVTMMFWYRQQPGQSLTLIATANQGSEATYESGFVIDKFPISRPNLTFSTLTVSNMSPEDSSIYLCSVYGTGYGYTFGSGTRLTVV.

V gene TRBV29-1 combines with J gene TRBJ1-1; tentatively, D is TRBD1 (5 bases). CDR3 length: 12 residues. The V and J ends lost 7 bases and 4 bases respectively, with 13 bases between them. Germline values: CDR1 SQVTM, CDR2 ANQGSEA. The CDR3 sequence is CSAGGRGTEAFF. The CDR3 bases are TGCAGCGCGGGAGGTAGGGGCACTGAAGCTTTCTTT.

The chain carries TRBV6-5 and TRBJ1-1; 8 bases line up with TRBD1. CDR1 MNHEY and CDR2 SVGAGI come from the germline V gene. The CDR3 contains 15 residues. With 0 bases clipped from V and 1 base from J, the junction kept 1 base outside the gene matches. The CDR3 reads CASSYSGQGNTEAFF. Written as DNA, the CDR3 is TGTGCCAGCAGTTACTCAGGACAGGGGAACACTGAAGCTTTCTTT.

V usage is TRBV4-3 and J usage is TRBJ1-2, with D uncertain. Germline CDR1 LGHNA, CDR2 YSLEER. With 1 base removed from V and 4 bases from J, the gap between germline ends came to 10 bases. CDR3 size: 14 residues. CDR3 loop: CASSQVAGSYGYTF. CDR3 nucleotides: TGCGCCAGCAGCCAAGTTGCAGGCTCCTATGGCTACACCTTC.

The CDR3 nucleotides are TGTGCCAGCAAACCGGGACAGGGTCACTATGGCTACACCTTC. Protein: CASKPGQGHYGYTF. The gene calls are TRBV6-5 and TRBJ1-2, with 9 nucleotides matching TRBD1. Losses at the gene ends were 7 bases for V and 3 bases for J; bases not matched to a gene: 6. Germline V gene lookup returns CDR1 MNHEY and CDR2 SVGAGI. The CDR3 is 14 amino acids.

The CDR3 reads CSAKQELASFF. CDR3 DNA: TGCAGTGCAAAACAGGAACTAGCGTCGTTCTTC. This chain joins TRBV20-1 and TRBJ2-1; 7 bases fit TRBD2. V lost 6 bases to trimming and J lost 15 bases; unmatched junction nucleotides: 11. This CDR3 spans 11 amino acids. The germline V gene encodes CDR1 DFQATT and CDR2 SNEGSKA (reference sequence).

The chain employs TRBV3-1 (or the pseudogene TRBV3-2) and TRBJ2-1; 8 bases align to TRBD2. V trimming: 3 bases; J trimming: 9 bases; junction bases outside the gene matches: 7. This CDR3 region has 14 residues. Germline V gives CDR1 LGHDT, CDR2 YNNKEL (reference sequence). Here the CDR3 DNA reads TGTGCCAGCAGCCAGCTGGCGGGGGGCTCTGAGCAGTTCTTC. This encodes CASSQLAGGSEQFF.

The chain recombines TRBV5-4 with TRBJ2-2; D gene ambiguous. The CDR3 covers 14 residues. CDR1 SGHNT and CDR2 YYREEE come from the germline V gene (reference sequence). The V end was cut by 5 bases, the J end by 4 bases, with 12 bases between. CDR3 nucleotide sequence: TGTGCCAGCAGGGAGACTCTTTTCACCGGGGAGCTGTTTTTT. Translated, it gives CASRETLFTGELFF.

J is TRBJ2-1 and V is TRBV4-3, with TRBD1 matching 7 bases. Germline V gene sequence: CDR1 LGHNA, CDR2 YSLEER. This CDR3 has 19 residues. V trimming: 1 base; J trimming: 4 bases; junction bases outside the gene matches: 16. This CDR3 reads CASSQGIGQDIRPYNEQFF. CDR3 DNA: TGCGCCAGCAGCCAAGGGATTGGACAGGACATAAGGCCTTACAATGAGCAGTTCTTC.

Only one count was recorded for this clone. The V call is TRBV28, the J call TRBJ1-2, with a tentative D call TRBD1 (5 bases). The germline V gene encodes CDR1 MDHEN and CDR2 SYDVKM. V gave up 3 bases and J gave up 2 bases, with 10 bases separating them. This CDR3 is 14 amino acids long. The chain's CDR3 is CASSFITGNYGYTF. DNA for the CDR3: TGTGCCAGCAGTTTTATTACAGGAAACTATGGCTACACCTTC.

The chain is built from TRBV5-5 and TRBJ2-1; 7 nucleotides align to TRBD2. The V gene end was trimmed by 6 bases and the J gene end by 2 bases; junction bases not matched to a gene: 11. CDR1 SGHKS and CDR2 YYEKEE come from the germline V gene (reference sequence). CDR3 length: 16 amino acids. CDR3: CASNQGGSGTYNEQFF. In DNA form, the CDR3 reads TGTGCCAGCAACCAGGGAGGGAGTGGAACCTACAATGAGCAGTTCTTC.

The V and J genes are TRBV29-1 and TRBJ1-1, with D maybe TRBD1 (5 bases). Germline V gene sequence: CDR1 SQVTM, CDR2 ANQGSEA. Trimming cost V 7 bases and J 4 bases, with 13 bases left between them. The CDR3 runs 12 residues. This CDR3 is CSAERGTTEAFF. As DNA, the CDR3 is TGCAGCGCCGAACGGGGGACCACTGAAGCTTTCTTT.